Listed below are T cell receptor beta chains from one sample, sequenced in a study of blood T cell repertoires in COVID-19. Produced via immunoSEQ multiplex PCR; TCRdb's table is partial and in-frame only. The table lists about 140,000 clones, approximately 90% of them singletons, with approximately 11% in the top ten. Sequences were obtained from peripheral blood. The source is a woman over 75 with acute or convalescent COVID-19. Both conserved end residues are part of each CDR3. A D gene is named only where the DNA matches it firmly. A row's size may be missing; if present it is once, few, many or a size class.

V gene: TRBV7-3
clone size: -
J gene: TRBJ2-3
D gene: TRBD1
CDR3 length: 17
CDR3 protein: CASSPIQSTGGTDTQYF
CDR3 DNA: TGTGCCAGCAGCCCCATCCAATCCACAGGGGGCACGGATACGCAGTATTTT

V gene: TRBV5-1
clone size: -
J gene: TRBJ1-1
D gene: -
CDR3 length: 14
CDR3 protein: CASSRGNLNTEAFF
CDR3 DNA: TGCGCCAGCAGCCGCGGGAATTTGAACACTGAAGCTTTCTTT

V gene: TRBV2
clone size: -
J gene: TRBJ2-3
D gene: TRBD2
CDR3 length: 15
CDR3 protein: CASSVGTTRTDTQYF
CDR3 DNA: TGTGCCAGCAGTGTAGGGACTACTCGCACAGATACGCAGTATTTT

V gene: TRBV28
clone size: -
J gene: TRBJ1-6
D gene: TRBD1
CDR3 length: 17
CDR3 protein: CASSLYRGQGGNSPLHF
CDR3 DNA: TGTGCCAGCAGTTTATACCGGGGACAGGGGGGTAATTCACCCCTCCACTTT

V gene: TRBV6-5
clone size: -
J gene: TRBJ1-1
D gene: -
CDR3 length: 14
CDR3 protein: CASTPSRGNTEAFF
CDR3 DNA: TGTGCCAGCACCCCAAGCAGGGGAAACACTGAAGCTTTCTTT

V gene: TRBV7-9
clone size: -
J gene: TRBJ1-2
D gene: -
CDR3 length: 16
CDR3 protein: CASSSAVTTGNYGYTF
CDR3 DNA: TGTGCCAGCAGCTCTGCCGTTACGACGGGTAACTATGGCTACACCTTC

V gene: TRBV7-9
clone size: -
J gene: TRBJ2-2
D gene: -
CDR3 length: 12
CDR3 protein: CASSPGSRELFF
CDR3 DNA: TGTGCCAGCAGCCCGGGGAGCCGGGAGCTGTTTTTT

V gene: TRBV6-5
clone size: once
J gene: TRBJ1-2
D gene: TRBD1
CDR3 length: 13
CDR3 protein: CASIRDSNYGYTF
CDR3 DNA: TGTGCCAGCATTAGGGACAGCAACTATGGCTACACCTTC

V gene: TRBV28
clone size: -
J gene: TRBJ1-2
D gene: TRBD1
CDR3 length: 18
CDR3 protein: CASKLPSKLAQGNYGYTF
CDR3 DNA: TGTGCCAGCAAACTCCCCTCTAAGCTTGCACAGGGGAACTATGGCTACACCTTC

V gene: TRBV7-9
clone size: -
J gene: TRBJ2-5
D gene: -
CDR3 length: 13
CDR3 protein: CASSFSSQETQYF
CDR3 DNA: TGTGCCAGCAGCTTTAGCAGCCAAGAGACCCAGTACTTC

V gene: TRBV5-1
clone size: -
J gene: TRBJ2-7
D gene: TRBD2
CDR3 length: 14
CDR3 protein: CASSSGLDPNEQYF
CDR3 DNA: TGCGCCAGCAGCTCTGGACTAGACCCAAACGAGCAGTACTTC

V gene: TRBV12-3/TRBV12-4
clone size: once
J gene: TRBJ2-7
D gene: -
CDR3 length: 12
CDR3 protein: CASSSGDSEQYF
CDR3 DNA: TGTGCCAGCAGTTCTGGGGACTCCGAGCAGTACTTC

V gene: TRBV5-6
clone size: -
J gene: TRBJ2-1
D gene: TRBD1
CDR3 length: 15
CDR3 protein: CASSLGGGQGGEQFF
CDR3 DNA: TGTGCCAGCAGCTTGGGAGGGGGACAGGGTGGTGAGCAGTTCTTC

V gene: TRBV7-7
clone size: -
J gene: TRBJ2-5
D gene: -
CDR3 length: 15
CDR3 protein: CASSLGPDRGETQYF
CDR3 DNA: TGTGCTAGCAGCTTAGGTCCGGACAGAGGGGAGACCCAGTACTTC

V gene: TRBV5-4
clone size: -
J gene: TRBJ1-2
D gene: TRBD1
CDR3 length: 14
CDR3 protein: CASRTGTGDYGYTF
CDR3 DNA: TGTGCCAGCAGGACCGGGACAGGGGACTATGGCTACACCTTC

V gene: TRBV3-1/TRBV3-2
clone size: -
J gene: TRBJ1-4
D gene: TRBD1
CDR3 length: 15
CDR3 protein: CASSPTGQGGEKLFF
CDR3 DNA: TGTGCCAGCAGCCCCACCGGACAGGGGGGCGAAAAACTGTTTTTT

V gene: TRBV5-8
clone size: -
J gene: TRBJ1-1
D gene: -
CDR3 length: 15
CDR3 protein: CASSFLPRQAGEAFF
CDR3 DNA: TGTGCCAGCAGCTTCCTACCACGACAGGCTGGAGAGGCTTTCTTT

V gene: TRBV6-5
clone size: -
J gene: TRBJ2-7
D gene: -
CDR3 length: 14
CDR3 protein: CASRRTGSSYEQYF
CDR3 DNA: TGTGCCAGCAGGAGGACGGGGAGCTCCTACGAGCAGTACTTC

V gene: TRBV7-9
clone size: -
J gene: TRBJ2-1
D gene: -
CDR3 length: 15
CDR3 protein: CASRKQGKGYNEQFF
CDR3 DNA: TGTGCCAGCCGAAAACAGGGTAAAGGCTACAATGAGCAGTTCTTC

V gene: TRBV10-3
clone size: -
J gene: TRBJ1-2
D gene: -
CDR3 length: 16
CDR3 protein: CAISESRYGGNYGYTF
CDR3 DNA: TGTGCCATCAGTGAGTCTAGGTACGGGGGGAACTATGGCTACACCTTC

V gene: TRBV7-9
clone size: -
J gene: TRBJ1-3
D gene: -
CDR3 length: 16
CDR3 protein: CASNQGGGLSGNTIYF
CDR3 DNA: TGTGCCAGCAACCAGGGCGGCGGCCTCTCTGGAAACACCATATATTTT

V gene: TRBV5-1
clone size: -
J gene: TRBJ2-3
D gene: -
CDR3 length: 14
CDR3 protein: CASSLAGVGDTQYF
CDR3 DNA: TGCGCCAGCAGCTTGGCGGGGGTAGGGGATACGCAGTATTTT

V gene: TRBV27
clone size: -
J gene: TRBJ1-1
D gene: TRBD1
CDR3 length: 15
CDR3 protein: CASSSLTGAHTEAFF
CDR3 DNA: TGTGCCAGCAGTTCGCTGACAGGGGCCCACACTGAAGCTTTCTTT

V gene: TRBV7-3
clone size: -
J gene: TRBJ2-2
D gene: -
CDR3 length: 14
CDR3 protein: CASSFDSNTGELFF
CDR3 DNA: TGTGCCAGCAGCTTCGACAGCAACACCGGGGAGCTGTTTTTT

V gene: TRBV19
clone size: -
J gene: TRBJ1-5
D gene: TRBD1
CDR3 length: 12
CDR3 protein: CASQGGNQPQHF
CDR3 DNA: TGTGCCAGTCAGGGGGGAAATCAGCCCCAGCATTTT

V gene: TRBV2
clone size: -
J gene: TRBJ1-5
D gene: -
CDR3 length: 15
CDR3 protein: CASSEGGRSNQPQHF
CDR3 DNA: TGTGCCAGCAGTGAAGGCGGCAGAAGCAATCAGCCCCAGCATTTT

V gene: TRBV25-1
clone size: -
J gene: TRBJ1-6
D gene: -
CDR3 length: 13
CDR3 protein: CASSESLNSPLHF
CDR3 DNA: TGTGCCAGCAGTGAATCCCTTAATTCACCCCTCCACTTT

V gene: TRBV7-2
clone size: -
J gene: TRBJ1-2
D gene: -
CDR3 length: 15
CDR3 protein: CASSSGLWANYGYTF
CDR3 DNA: TGTGCCAGCAGCTCAGGACTCTGGGCTAACTATGGCTACACCTTC

V gene: TRBV29-1
clone size: once
J gene: TRBJ1-2
D gene: -
CDR3 length: 13
CDR3 protein: CSVAAGPNYGYTF
CDR3 DNA: TGCAGCGTTGCCGCAGGGCCCAACTATGGCTACACCTTC

V gene: TRBV19
clone size: -
J gene: TRBJ1-4
D gene: TRBD1
CDR3 length: 16
CDR3 protein: CASRGLDRGNNEKLFF
CDR3 DNA: TGTGCCAGTAGGGGGCTAGACAGGGGGAATAATGAAAAACTGTTTTTT

V gene: TRBV12-3/TRBV12-4
clone size: -
J gene: TRBJ2-2
D gene: -
CDR3 length: 11
CDR3 protein: CASSAQQELFF
CDR3 DNA: TGTGCCAGCAGTGCCCAACAGGAGCTGTTTTTT

V gene: TRBV2
clone size: -
J gene: TRBJ1-5
D gene: TRBD1
CDR3 length: 15
CDR3 protein: CASSDRTGRTGPQHF
CDR3 DNA: TGTGCCAGCAGTGACCGGACAGGACGAACCGGGCCCCAGCATTTT

V gene: TRBV7-2
clone size: -
J gene: TRBJ2-7
D gene: -
CDR3 length: 13
CDR3 protein: CASSPRAVYEQYF
CDR3 DNA: TGTGCCAGCAGCCCCCGCGCTGTCTACGAGCAGTACTTC

V gene: TRBV7-8
clone size: once
J gene: TRBJ2-1
D gene: TRBD2
CDR3 length: 16
CDR3 protein: CASSLSGAPSYNEQFF
CDR3 DNA: TGTGCCAGCAGCTTGAGCGGGGCCCCCTCCTACAATGAGCAGTTCTTC

V gene: TRBV19
clone size: -
J gene: TRBJ1-6
D gene: -
CDR3 length: 13
CDR3 protein: CASSMGAYSPLHF
CDR3 DNA: TGTGCCAGTAGTATGGGAGCGTATTCACCCCTCCACTTT

V gene: TRBV7-2
clone size: few
J gene: TRBJ2-1
D gene: -
CDR3 length: 14
CDR3 protein: CASSGGSSYNEQFF
CDR3 DNA: TGTGCCAGCAGCGGGGGGTCCTCCTACAATGAGCAGTTCTTC

V gene: TRBV19
clone size: -
J gene: TRBJ2-7
D gene: TRBD2
CDR3 length: 14
CDR3 protein: CASSKGRETTEQYF
CDR3 DNA: TGTGCCAGTAGTAAGGGGAGGGAAACGACCGAGCAGTACTTC

V gene: TRBV6-4
clone size: once
J gene: TRBJ2-3
D gene: TRBD2
CDR3 length: 18
CDR3 protein: CASTQGLAGWGATDTQYF
CDR3 DNA: TGTGCCAGCACCCAGGGACTAGCGGGTTGGGGGGCCACAGATACGCAGTATTTT

V gene: TRBV11-2
clone size: -
J gene: TRBJ1-2
D gene: TRBD1
CDR3 length: 13
CDR3 protein: CASSPDRDYGYTF
CDR3 DNA: TGTGCCAGCAGCCCGGACAGGGACTATGGCTACACCTTC

V gene: TRBV28
clone size: -
J gene: TRBJ1-2
D gene: -
CDR3 length: 11
CDR3 protein: CASSLTSGYTF
CDR3 DNA: TGTGCCAGCAGTTTAACTTCAGGCTACACCTTC

V gene: TRBV5-1
clone size: -
J gene: TRBJ1-2
D gene: TRBD1
CDR3 length: 17
CDR3 protein: CASSLGTGVLANYGYTF
CDR3 DNA: TGCGCCAGCAGCTTGGGGACAGGGGTCCTAGCTAACTATGGCTACACCTTC

V gene: TRBV10-3
clone size: -
J gene: TRBJ2-7
D gene: TRBD1
CDR3 length: 19
CDR3 protein: CAISDHRQGIVPNRYEQYF
CDR3 DNA: TGTGCCATCAGTGACCACAGACAGGGAATCGTCCCGAATCGCTACGAGCAGTACTTC

V gene: TRBV6-5
clone size: -
J gene: TRBJ1-1
D gene: TRBD1
CDR3 length: 14
CDR3 protein: CASIPRDSLDEAFF
CDR3 DNA: TGTGCCAGCATCCCCCGGGACAGCTTAGATGAAGCTTTCTTT

V gene: TRBV28
clone size: -
J gene: TRBJ2-2
D gene: -
CDR3 length: 13
CDR3 protein: CASFDSNTGELFF
CDR3 DNA: TGTGCCAGCTTCGACAGTAACACCGGGGAGCTGTTTTTT

V gene: TRBV3-1/TRBV3-2
clone size: few
J gene: TRBJ1-1
D gene: -
CDR3 length: 14
CDR3 protein: CASSLLDGNTEAFF
CDR3 DNA: TGTGCCAGCAGCCTACTAGACGGGAACACTGAAGCTTTCTTT

V gene: TRBV18
clone size: once
J gene: TRBJ1-2
D gene: -
CDR3 length: 18
CDR3 protein: CASSPPSPRSSRSYGYTF
CDR3 DNA: TGTGCCAGCTCACCACCGAGTCCCCGATCCTCAAGGAGCTATGGCTACACCTTC

V gene: TRBV12-3/TRBV12-4
clone size: -
J gene: TRBJ1-2
D gene: -
CDR3 length: 13
CDR3 protein: CASTATGTYGYTF
CDR3 DNA: TGTGCCAGCACCGCTACAGGGACCTATGGCTACACCTTC

V gene: TRBV5-1
clone size: -
J gene: TRBJ2-2
D gene: TRBD2
CDR3 length: 15
CDR3 protein: CATKATPGLAGELFF
CDR3 DNA: TGCGCCACCAAGGCGACTCCGGGACTAGCCGGGGAGCTGTTTTTT

V gene: TRBV6-6
clone size: -
J gene: TRBJ1-5
D gene: TRBD1
CDR3 length: 14
CDR3 protein: CASSNGQGWQPQHF
CDR3 DNA: TGTGCCAGCAGTAACGGACAGGGATGGCAGCCCCAGCATTTT

V gene: TRBV30
clone size: -
J gene: TRBJ1-1
D gene: -
CDR3 length: 11
CDR3 protein: CAWEGDTEAFF
CDR3 DNA: TGTGCCTGGGAGGGGGACACTGAAGCTTTCTTT

V gene: TRBV5-6
clone size: -
J gene: TRBJ1-2
D gene: -
CDR3 length: 14
CDR3 protein: CASSLGGLGYGYTF
CDR3 DNA: TGTGCCAGCAGCTTGGGAGGGTTGGGGTATGGCTACACCTTC

V gene: TRBV24-1
clone size: -
J gene: TRBJ2-2
D gene: -
CDR3 length: 13
CDR3 protein: CATSQGITGELFF
CDR3 DNA: TGTGCCACCAGTCAGGGTATAACCGGGGAGCTGTTTTTT

V gene: TRBV2
clone size: few
J gene: TRBJ1-2
D gene: TRBD1
CDR3 length: 14
CDR3 protein: CASIRDRGSVGYTF
CDR3 DNA: TGTGCCAGCATTAGGGACAGGGGGTCGGTTGGCTACACCTTC

V gene: TRBV21-1
clone size: -
J gene: TRBJ2-1
D gene: -
CDR3 length: 24
CDR3 protein: CASSKGAGTGFTSLTPDSYNEQFF
CDR3 DNA: TGTGCCAGCAGCAAAGGAGCCGGGACAGGGTTCACTTCCCTAACCCCCGACTCCTACAATGAGCAGTTCTTC

V gene: TRBV7-2
clone size: -
J gene: TRBJ2-3
D gene: TRBD2
CDR3 length: 16
CDR3 protein: CASSLLASGGGDTQYF
CDR3 DNA: TGTGCCAGCAGCTTACTGGCTAGCGGGGGAGGGGATACGCAGTATTTT